This TCR beta chain emerged from a study of blood T cells in healthy people across ages. A sample-barcoded 5' primer and a J-beta primer mix were used in a second PCR of roughly 7 to 12 cycles. TCRdb called the 5' RACE reads again in MiXCR, with one record for every CDR3 protein. The table has 250,000 to 300,000 distinct CDR3 sequences, 25% to 30% seen once. This clonotype has more than one count but fewer than ten. Donation came from healthy Caucasian individuals in Russia who were aged roughly 6 to 95. The germline V gene has CDR1 LGHDT and CDR2 YNNKEL (reference sequence). After removal of 0 bases from V and 7 bases from J, the junction contained 6 bases not matched to a gene. The CDR3 is made up of 14 amino acids.

Sequencing was carried out using blood. The receptor was isolated from a woman between 65 and 79 years old in good health. This chain links TRBV3-1 with TRBJ2-7; 7 bases map to TRBD2. The DNA for the CDR3 is TGTGCCAGCAGCCAAGAGGGGGGGATGAGGGAGCAGTACTTC. This translates into CASSQEGGMREQYF.